Sequencing of this T cell receptor beta chain was carried out in a study of sequential checkpoint blockade in melanoma. Treatment defined: randomized to nivolumab then ipilimumab (arm A) or the reverse (arm B). Produced via immunoSEQ multiplex PCR; TCRdb's table is partial and in-frame only. The data contain approximately 37,000 clones, around 32% of them singletons. The trim removed 6 bases at V and 5 bases at J, leaving 8 bases unmatched. Germline CDR1 is MDHEN and CDR2 is SYDVKM. The CDR3 totals 15 residues. Here the sequenced sample was tumor tissue (inferred from file names), taken from a patient given nivolumab and ipilimumab in sequence. This clonotype was sampled from a human donor with melanoma. The V and J genes are TRBV28 and TRBJ1-5; TRBD1 matches 9 bases. CDR3 protein: CASSTGQGTDQPQHF. The CDR3 nucleotides are TGTGCCAGCAGCACCGGACAGGGGACAGATCAGCCCCAGCATTTT.